The 25 T cell receptor beta chains listed next were all sequenced from one sample in a study of chemoradiotherapy in HPV16-positive cancers. Generated by immunoSEQ multiplex PCR, the TCRdb table keeps only in-frame clones and is missing some. Of about 32,000 clones in the sample, approximately 89% were seen once. Sequenced here: blood, sampled from a patient who underwent chemoradiotherapy. Receptors originate from a human donor with HPV-associated anogenital cancer.

J is TRBJ1-4 and V is TRBV2; 9 bases map to TRBD1. The CDR3 contains 14 residues. V shed 6 bases, J shed 7 bases, and the junction held 6 bases outside the gene matches. Germline V lookup: CDR1 SNHLY, CDR2 FYNNEI. The CDR3 loop is CASRGQGFREKLFF. The DNA for the CDR3 is TGTGCCAGCAGGGGACAGGGCTTTCGTGAAAAACTGTTTTTT. Supplemented by reference TRBV2 and TRBJ1-4, the full variable domain reads EPEVTQTPSHQVTQMGQEVILRCVPISNHLYFYWYRQILGQKVEFLVSFYNNEISEKSEIFDDQFSVERPDGSNFTLKIRSTKLEDSAMYFCASRGQGFREKLFFGSGTQLSVL.

The chain links TRBV28 to TRBJ1-5; D is uncertain. The CDR3 has 15 amino acids. In germline, CDR1 is MDHEN, CDR2 SYDVKM. The ends were cut back, 2 bases at V and 2 bases at J, with 10 bases in the middle. The CDR3 is CASSLPPSGNQPQHF. The CDR3 DNA sequence: TGTGCCAGCAGTTTACCCCCCTCAGGCAATCAGCCCCAGCATTTT.

The chain couples TRBV5-6 to TRBJ2-3, with 7 bases aligning to TRBD2. Germline CDR1 reads SGHDT; CDR2 reads YYEEEE. With V trimmed by 2 bases and J by 1 base, 4 bases remained unmatched. This CDR3 contains 15 residues. The CDR3, as DNA: TGTGCCAGCAGCTTTCGCGGGGGACGCACAGATACGCAGTATTTT. Its translation: CASSFRGGRTDTQYF. The variable domain in full, with the rest retrieved from reference TRBV5-6 and TRBJ2-3, is DAGVTQSPTHLIKTRGQQVTLRCSPKSGHDTVSWYQQALGQGPQFIFQYYEEEERQRGNFPDRFSGHQFPNYSSELNVNALLLGDSALYLCASSFRGGRTDTQYFGPGTRLTVL.

This clone was seen once. The V and J genes are TRBV7-9 and TRBJ2-7; 8 positions match TRBD1. Per germline, CDR1 SEHNR and CDR2 FQNEAQ (reference sequence). CDR3 length: 13 residues. With 4 bases clipped from V and 5 bases from J, the junction kept 4 bases outside the gene matches. The CDR3 bases are TGTGCCAGCAGCTCACCGACAGGGGACGAGCAGTACTTC. Its translation is CASSSPTGDEQYF.

Within the sample, this clone is medium-sized. The chain recombines TRBV6-1 with TRBJ2-6; D remains unclear. The germline V gene has CDR1 MNHNS and CDR2 SASEGT. V shed 3 bases and J shed 0 bases, with 3 bases lying between them. The CDR3 has 14 residues. CDR3 bases: TGTGCCAGCAGTGACAACTCTGGGGCCAACGTCCTGACTTTC. It encodes CASSDNSGANVLTF.

The rearrangement uses TRBV7-9 and TRBJ2-7, with 12 bases lining up with TRBD2. J gave up 0 bases and V 11 bases, and 11 bases lay outside the gene matches. This CDR3 is 16 amino acids long. Germline CDR1 SEHNR, CDR2 FQNEAQ (reference sequence). The CDR3 DNA reads as TGTGCCGAGGGACTAGCGGGTGCAACGTTCTCCTACGAGCAGTACTTC. It is translated as CAEGLAGATFSYEQYF.

This clone has a single count. This chain connects TRBV6-1 to TRBJ1-4; D unclear. The germline V gene has CDR1 MNHNS and CDR2 SASEGT. This CDR3 region has 15 residues. V dropped 4 bases and J dropped 3 bases, with 12 bases sitting between them. The CDR3 DNA reads TGTGCCAGCAGTGCCTTCGAAGCCCCTAATGAAAAACTGTTTTTT. This gives the protein CASSAFEAPNEKLFF.

The CDR3 sequence: CASSLGQMNEKLFF. The CDR3 nucleotides read TGCGCCAGCAGCTTGGGTCAGATGAATGAAAAACTGTTTTTT. The chain joins TRBV5-1 to TRBJ1-4; D ambiguous. Deletions cut 0 bases from V and 5 bases from J, with 8 bases between. There are 14 residues in the CDR3. Germline loops: CDR1 SGHRS, CDR2 YFSETQ.

The chain employs TRBV7-3 and TRBJ1-6; weak D call: TRBD1 (5 bases). With 1 base removed from V and 10 bases from J, the gap between germline ends came to 23 bases. The CDR3 is 18 amino acids. CDR1 and CDR2 (germline): SGHTA, FQGTGA. CDR3 DNA: TGTGCCAGCAGCTTAAACGACCAGGGAGCAGACCGAAGATCACCCCTCCACTTT. It is translated as CASSLNDQGADRRSPLHF.

To note about this clone: One junction end does not reproduce the germline sequence, and a read error may be involved. V and J are TRBV4-1 and TRBJ2-7, with TRBD1 identical over 10 bases. Germline CDR1 reads MGHRA; CDR2 reads YSYEKL. This CDR3 region has 16 residues. The CDR3 here is CASSEDETGGFYEQYF. The CDR3 coding sequence is TGCGCCAGCAGCGAAGACGAGACAGGGGGCTTCTACGAGCAGTACTTC.

This clone turned up a few times. The rearrangement joins TRBV5-4 to TRBJ2-2, with 8 bases aligning to TRBD2. The CDR3 spans 15 residues. Germline CDR1 and CDR2: SGHNT and YYREEE (reference sequence). After removal of 4 bases from V and 4 bases from J, the junction contained 6 bases not matched to a gene. CDR3 nucleotide sequence: TGTGCCAGCAGCCACGAGCGGGAGAGCACCGGGGAGCTGTTTTTT. Translation: CASSHERESTGELFF. Based on the CDR3 plus reference TRBV5-4 and TRBJ2-2, the full variable domain is ETGVTQSPTHLIKTRGQQVTLRCSSQSGHNTVSWYQQALGQGPQFIFQYYREEENGRGNFPPRFSGLQFPNYSSELNVNALELDDSALYLCASSHERESTGELFFGEGSRLTVL.

This clone was recorded a few times. V gene TRBV18 combines with J gene TRBJ1-1; D is possibly TRBD1 (6 bases). The CDR3 has 14 residues. Deletions cut 4 bases from V and 5 bases from J, with 14 bases between. From germline, CDR1 is KGHSH and CDR2 LQKENI. The DNA of the CDR3 is TGTGCCAGCTCACGAGCACAGGGTAAGACTGAAGCTTTCTTT. It specifies CASSRAQGKTEAFF. Variable domain in full (rest from reference TRBV18 and TRBJ1-1): NAGVMQNPRHLVRRRGQEARLRCSPMKGHSHVYWYRQLPEEGLKFMVYLQKENIIDESGMPKERFSAEFPKEGPSILRIQQVVRGDSAAYFCASSRAQGKTEAFFGQGTRLTVV.

The V and J genes are TRBV23-1 and TRBJ2-7, with D perhaps matching TRBD1 or TRBD2 (5 bases each). TRBV23-1 is an ORF; its function is uncertain. The CDR3 sequence is 15 residues long. V was clipped by 0 bases and J by 0 bases, with 9 bases between them. The CDR3 nucleotides are TGCGCCAGCAGTCAATCGCAGGGAGACTCCTACGAGCAGTACTTC. Its protein is CASSQSQGDSYEQYF.

V is TRBV5-5 and J is TRBJ2-7; 9 bases line up with TRBD1. The V gene's germline CDR1 is SGHKS and CDR2 YYEKEE (reference sequence). The trim removed 0 bases at V and 2 bases at J, leaving 3 bases unmatched. The CDR3 is made up of 15 amino acids. CDR3: CASSLGGTGTYEQYF. CDR3 nucleotides: TGTGCCAGCAGCTTGGGTGGGACAGGGACCTACGAGCAGTACTTC.

The chain recombines TRBV6-1 with TRBJ2-1, with D possibly being TRBD2 (5 bases). V lost 2 bases and J lost 1, with 9 bases in between. Germline V CDR1 and CDR2: MNHNS, SASEGT. The CDR3 sequence is 15 residues long. The CDR3 sequence: CASSENPGSYNEQFF. The DNA of the CDR3 is TGTGCCAGCAGTGAAAATCCGGGGTCCTACAATGAGCAGTTCTTC.

The chain recombines TRBV6-1 with TRBJ1-5, with TRBD1 matching over 8 bases. Trimming took 6 bases from V and 2 from J; bases not matched to a gene: 3. Germline V CDR1 and CDR2: MNHNS, SASEGT. The CDR3 spans 14 residues. The CDR3 sequence is CASRRTGRNQPQHF. The CDR3 coding sequence is TGTGCCAGCAGAAGGACAGGGCGCAATCAGCCCCAGCATTTT.

CDR3: CSVVGGVYGYTF. CDR3 sequence (DNA): TGCAGCGTTGTAGGGGGGGTATATGGCTACACCTTC. J is TRBJ1-2 and V is TRBV29-1, with D tentatively TRBD1 (6 bases). This CDR3 is 12 amino acids long. The ends were cut back, 4 bases at V and 5 bases at J, with 11 bases in the middle. In germline, CDR1 is SQVTM, CDR2 ANQGSEA.

V is TRBV6-6 and J is TRBJ1-5; tentative D call: TRBD1 (5 bases). Germline V gene sequence: CDR1 MNHNY, CDR2 SVGAGI (reference sequence). With 4 bases removed from V and 4 bases from J, the gap between germline ends came to 14 bases. This CDR3 spans 15 amino acids. Here the CDR3 reads CASSLLTGLNQPQHF. The CDR3 region has the DNA TGTGCCAGCAGTTTACTTACAGGTTTAAATCAGCCCCAGCATTTT.

The rearrangement uses TRBV28 and TRBJ1-5; D not certain. Trimming shortened V by 3 bases and J by 3 bases, and 9 bases separated the two germline ends. This CDR3 has 14 amino acids. Germline V lookup: CDR1 MDHEN, CDR2 SYDVKM. The CDR3 DNA sequence: TGTGCCAGCAGTTTGGATCAGGCCAATCAGCCCCAGCATTTT. Protein sequence: CASSLDQANQPQHF.

The rearrangement joins TRBV11-2 to TRBJ2-5; a possible D gene is TRBD1 (6 bases). V dropped 5 bases and J dropped 4 bases, with 20 bases sitting between them. The CDR3 length is 16 residues. CDR1 and CDR2 (germline): SGHAT, FQNNGV. CDR3 in amino acids: CASSPGATWMGETQYF. CDR3 DNA sequence: TGTGCCAGCAGCCCAGGGGCGACCTGGATGGGAGAGACCCAGTACTTC.

The rearrangement joins TRBV13 to TRBJ1-1; TRBD1 is a possible D gene (5 bases). This CDR3 has 13 residues. Germline CDR1 and CDR2: PRHDT and FYEKMQ (reference sequence). V lost 4 bases, J lost 6 bases, and 12 bases lay in between. CDR3 nucleotides: TGTGCCAGCAGCTGGAGCCCCAGGGCTGAAGCTTTCTTT. This encodes CASSWSPRAEAFF.

This chain joins TRBV10-3 and TRBJ1-3; 10 positions agree with TRBD1. This CDR3 spans 16 amino acids. V was clipped by 3 bases and J by 3 bases; unmatched bases: 5. Germline loops: CDR1 ENHRY, CDR2 SYGVKD. The CDR3 coding sequence is TGTGCCATCAGTGAAGACAGGGGGCAGTATGGAAACACCATATATTTT. This translates into CAISEDRGQYGNTIYF.

The chain uses TRBV27 and TRBJ2-2; 7 bases line up with TRBD2. Germline CDR1 and CDR2: MNHEY and SMNVEV (reference sequence). The CDR3 runs 16 residues. Trimming took 3 bases from V and 1 from J; bases not matched to a gene: 5. CDR3 nucleotide sequence: TGTGCCAGCAGTTTTGTACTAGCGCTGAACACCGGGGAGCTGTTTTTT. Translating it yields CASSFVLALNTGELFF.

V usage is TRBV7-2 and J usage is TRBJ2-5, with 15 bases identical to TRBD2. The CDR3 has 15 amino acids. CDR1 is SGHTA and CDR2 is FQGNSA in the germline V gene. Trimming at V came to 5 bases and at J to 5 bases, leaving 3 bases not matched to a gene. As DNA, the CDR3 is TGTGCCAGCAGCGGGACTAGCGGGGGGTCGGAGACCCAGTACTTC. Its translation: CASSGTSGGSETQYF. The full variable domain, completed using reference TRBV7-2 and TRBJ2-5, is GAGVSQSPSNKVTEKGKDVELRCDPISGHTALYWYRQSLGQGLEFLIYFQGNSAPDKSGLPSDRFSAERTGGSVSTLTIQRTQQEDSAVYLCASSGTSGGSETQYFGPGTRLLVL.

The rearrangement joins TRBV28 to TRBJ1-6; a weak D match, TRBD1 (5 bases). V was shortened by 10 bases and J by 5 bases, with 12 bases between the two germline ends. This CDR3 has 13 residues. Germline V gene lookup returns CDR1 MDHEN and CDR2 SYDVKM. The CDR3 bases are TGTGCCATTACGGGACTCAATAATTCACCCCTCCACTTT. It encodes CAITGLNNSPLHF.